Sequencing of this T cell receptor beta chain was carried out in a study of blood T cell repertoires in COVID-19. Study context: The study drew acute and convalescent COVID-19 samples from the United States, Italy and Spain. Sources were T cells, B-cell-depleted T cells, or PBMCs; the material itself was cDNA or gDNA.

This CDR3 has 13 amino acids. The V gene lost 3 bases and the J gene lost 10 bases, with 16 bases spanning the gap. Germline V CDR1 and CDR2: SGDLS, YYNGEE. Profiled with immunoSEQ multiplex PCR; TCRdb holds only in-frame clones, not every one. The table has some 290,000 clones, 85% to 95% seen once; the top ten hold less than 4%. The TCR sequence derives from a woman aged 25 to 45 who had been exposed to COVID-19. The chain couples TRBV9 to TRBJ1-1, with D possibly matching TRBD1 (6 bases). Sequences were obtained from PBMCs or T cells enriched from blood (not recorded which). The CDR3 region is CASSAGTFRGAFF. The CDR3 coding sequence is TGTGCCAGCAGCGCTGGGACATTTCGAGGAGCTTTCTTT.